The clone carrying this T cell receptor (beta chain) is a singleton in its sample. This specimen belongs to a study of shared clonotypes between healthy human individuals. The CDR3 spans 13 residues. The V end was cut by 1 base, the J end by 3 bases, with 7 bases between. Germline V gene data show CDR1 as SGHKS and CDR2 as YYEKEE (reference sequence). Researchers ran the assay at a deep level. Generated by immunoSEQ multiplex PCR, the TCRdb table keeps only in-frame clones and is missing some. The sample carries about 600,000 clones, approximately 97% recorded once. The TCR originated in a woman aged 30 to 39 in good health. The gene calls are TRBV5-5 and TRBJ1-2; TRBD1 is a possible D gene (5 bases). Specimen: naive CD4+ T cells sorted from blood. Subset noted: CD45RA+ positively selected. The CDR3 DNA sequence: TGTGCCAGCAGCTTGCAGGGAGACTATGGCTACACCTTC. Encoded protein: CASSLQGDYGYTF.